This record looks at one TCR beta chain sequence and its context. All enrollees were about 18 to 90 years old and from around 25 US areas. Participants reported their clinical history, and cohort assignment relied on those reports. Cohort 3 donors were reported recovered after two negative PCRs, clearance, or symptom resolution. The data are from a study of blood T cell repertoires in COVID-19. As for the study in general: Collection of acute and convalescent COVID-19 samples took place in the United States, Italy and Spain.

Germline CDR1 is LGHNA and CDR2 is YSLEER. The V and J ends lost 1 base and 3 bases respectively, with 27 bases between them. The CDR3 extends over 20 amino acids. Method: immunoSEQ multiplex PCR; TCRdb's copy keeps in-frame clones and lacks some. The table includes over 150,000 clones, about four fifths detected once. The sequence was collected from a man aged 35 to 55 who had recovered from COVID-19. The chain combines TRBV4-3 with TRBJ1-2; D remains unclear. The sample was PBMCs or T cells enriched from blood (not recorded which). The CDR3 DNA follows: TGCGCCAGCAGCCAAGTAAAATTCCGCGAAACGCTATTAACCTACTATGGCTACACCTTC. This encodes CASSQVKFRETLLTYYGYTF.